This TCR beta chain came from a study of Ad26.COV2.S vaccination and SARS-CoV-2 variants. Study-level background: Ad26.COV2.S arm of COV1001 included the donor. Study-wide points: It is possible that the TCR breadth and depth analyses underestimated the total T cell responses.

V was pared by 1 base and J by 1 base, with 8 bases between. The CDR3 runs 15 residues. Germline V lookup: CDR1 LGHDT, CDR2 YNNKEL (reference sequence). Sequenced by immunoSEQ multiplex PCR; TCRdb stores in-frame clones only, minus some. Of 380,000 or so clones in the sample, about four fifths were seen once. Notes on this clone: The antigen remains unidentified.

As for treatment: roughly 18 received Ad26.COV2.S at low or high dose, single or two shots; roughly 5 received placebo; per-sample allocation not given. Samples were taken on day 63 after the first vaccine or placebo injection. Based in Boston, the donor was an adult of 18-55 years. Wuhan-strain spike was delivered by a replication-incompetent Ad26 vector. This clonotype originated in a person between 18 and 65 years old who received the Ad26.COV2.S COVID-19 vaccine or a placebo. The sequencing here drew on peripheral blood, taken in a trial of Ad26.COV2.S vaccine versus placebo. The chain couples TRBV3-1 (or the pseudogene TRBV3-2) to TRBJ1-5; the D gene is possibly TRBD1 (6 bases). The CDR3 DNA reads as TGTGCCAGCAGCCAAGGGACAGCAAGCAATCAGCCCCAGCATTTT. Residues: CASSQGTASNQPQHF.